This TCR beta chain was sequenced in a study of blood T cell repertoires in COVID-19. Overall study: There were acute and convalescent COVID-19 samples, and they came from the United States, Italy and Spain. In each case, the material was cDNA or gDNA derived from T cells, B-cell-depleted T cells, or PBMCs.

The CDR3 length is 11 residues. Trimming took 4 bases from V and 0 from J, leaving 3 bases between them. Germline assignment: CDR1 GTSNPN and CDR2 SVGIG (reference sequence). In the authors' methods: Estimation of nucleated cell counts relied on the amplification of reference gene primers. The table came from immunoSEQ multiplex PCR; TCRdb's copy has only in-frame clones and leaves some out. The V and J calls and clone size come from that table; D and trimming were worked out from the DNA. The sample contains over 400,000 clones, 85% to 90% of which appear only once. Seattle-derived patients entered the study during active infection and were followed longitudinally.

V is TRBV30 and J is TRBJ1-2; no reliable D call. Sequenced input: peripheral blood. The TCR was taken from a woman between 50 and 59 years old with COVID-19, enrolled during active disease. In DNA form, the CDR3 reads TGTGCCTGGACAACTAACTATGGCTACACCTTC. It encodes CAWTTNYGYTF.